A single sample is the source of the 19 T cell receptor beta chains below, sequenced in a study of graft-versus-host responses after intestinal transplantation. No antigen is known for these receptors. Profiling relied on immunoSEQ multiplex PCR, and the TCRdb table lists in-frame clones only, not all of them. The sample has 90,000 to 150,000 clones, roughly 91% seen once; the top ten hold more than 0.09%. The material was unstimulated CD4+ T cells sorted from spleen or lymph node cells, obtained before intestinal transplant. These receptors all come from a human donor who received an intestinal transplant.

V gene TRBV6-5 combines with J gene TRBJ2-7, with 7 positions matching TRBD2. The V and J ends lost 0 bases and 6 bases, in that order; junction bases with no gene match: 5. This CDR3 comprises 14 residues. CDR1 MNHEY and CDR2 SVGAGI come from the germline V gene. This CDR3 is CASSYSLPGGEQYF. In DNA form, the CDR3 reads TGTGCCAGCAGTTACTCCTTACCGGGAGGCGAGCAGTACTTC.

The sample holds one count of this clone. The CDR3 loop is CASWELGNGYTF. CDR3 nucleotides: TGTGCCAGCTGGGAGCTCGGAAATGGCTACACCTTC. The chain uses TRBV2 and TRBJ1-2; D ambiguous. Germline V lookup: CDR1 SNHLY, CDR2 FYNNEI. Trimming left V 8 bases short and J 6 bases short, with 13 bases between. The CDR3 runs 12 residues.

The rearrangement joins TRBV6-5 to TRBJ1-6; D not resolved. The germline gives CDR1 MNHEY, CDR2 SVGAGI. Deletions cut 1 base from V and 6 bases from J, with 13 bases between. The CDR3 totals 16 residues. The CDR3 sequence is CASSYLGKRANSPLHF. The CDR3 coding sequence is TGTGCCAGCAGTTACTTGGGGAAAAGGGCTAATTCACCCCTCCACTTT.

The chain uses TRBV9 and TRBJ2-7, with 9 positions matching TRBD2. Per germline, CDR1 SGDLS and CDR2 YYNGEE. With V trimmed by 4 bases and J by 0 bases, 17 bases remained unmatched. This CDR3 is built from 19 residues. This CDR3 is CASSPGPVAGGLASYEQYF. CDR3 sequence (DNA): TGTGCCAGCAGCCCTGGGCCTGTCGCGGGAGGGTTAGCCTCCTACGAGCAGTACTTC. The full variable domain, its missing parts supplied by reference TRBV9 and TRBJ2-7, is DSGVTQTPKHLITATGQRVTLRCSPRSGDLSVYWYQQSLDQGLQFLIQYYNGEERAKGNILERFSAQQFPDLHSELNLSSLELGDSALYFCASSPGPVAGGLASYEQYFGPGTRLTVT.

Turning to this clone: Within the sample, other DNA sequences also encode this same CDR3. The chain combines TRBV28 with TRBJ1-5; D unresolved. Germline V gene lookup returns CDR1 MDHEN and CDR2 SYDVKM. CDR3 length: 13 amino acids. With 4 bases removed from V and 2 bases from J, the gap between germline ends came to 6 bases. The CDR3 DNA is TGTGCCAGCAGTTCCTCAGGCAATCAGCCCCAGCATTTT. This encodes CASSSSGNQPQHF.

V is TRBV28 and J is TRBJ2-1, with 12 bases lining up with TRBD2. The CDR3 contains 20 residues. Trimming cost V 4 bases and J 4 bases; bases outside gene matches: 17. Germline loops: CDR1 MDHEN, CDR2 SYDVKM. CDR3 residues: CASSSHLGLAGGRGYNEQFF. The CDR3 DNA is TGTGCCAGCAGTTCCCACCTCGGGCTAGCGGGAGGGCGGGGATACAATGAGCAGTTCTTC. The whole variable domain, filled in from reference TRBV28 and TRBJ2-1, reads DVKVTQSSRYLVKRTGEKVFLECVQDMDHENMFWYRQDPGLGLRLIYFSYDVKMKEKGDIPEGYSVSREKKERFSLILESASTNQTSMYLCASSSHLGLAGGRGYNEQFFGPGTRLTVL.

The chain joins TRBV18 to TRBJ2-6; 8 bases fit TRBD1. Trimming removed 3 bases from V and 2 bases from J; junction bases left unmatched: 0. Germline CDR1 is KGHSH and CDR2 is LQKENI. The CDR3 runs to 15 residues. This CDR3 reads CASSPDRAGANVLTF. DNA of the CDR3: TGTGCCAGCTCACCGGACAGGGCTGGGGCCAACGTCCTGACTTTC. The full variable domain, completed using reference TRBV18 and TRBJ2-6, is NAGVMQNPRHLVRRRGQEARLRCSPMKGHSHVYWYRQLPEEGLKFMVYLQKENIIDESGMPKERFSAEFPKEGPSILRIQQVVRGDSAAYFCASSPDRAGANVLTFGAGSRLTVL.

The chain carries TRBV6-5 and TRBJ2-1, with D possibly matching TRBD1 (5 bases). Trimming pared 4 bases from V and 5 bases from J, leaving 12 bases between. The CDR3 has 14 amino acids. Germline V CDR1 and CDR2: MNHEY, SVGAGI. The CDR3 loop is CASSSSTGDNEQFF. CDR3 bases: TGTGCCAGCAGTTCCTCCACAGGAGACAATGAGCAGTTCTTC.

The chain uses TRBV6-5 and TRBJ2-6; no firm D call. V was shortened by 3 bases and J by 0 bases, with 9 bases between the two germline ends. Germline CDR1 MNHEY, CDR2 SVGAGI. This CDR3 has 16 residues. The CDR3 region is CASSYSSPSGANVLTF. The CDR3 nucleotides are TGTGCCAGCAGTTATTCGAGTCCCTCTGGGGCCAACGTCCTGACTTTC.

CDR3 protein: CASRMIAGSSYEQYF. The DNA of the CDR3 is TGTGCCAGCAGGATGATAGCGGGTAGCTCCTACGAGCAGTACTTC. The rearrangement uses TRBV2 and TRBJ2-7, with 7 positions matching TRBD2. Germline loops: CDR1 SNHLY, CDR2 FYNNEI. The CDR3 extends over 15 amino acids. Trimming took 6 bases from V and 0 from J; bases not matched to a gene: 8.

J is TRBJ2-3 and V is TRBV19; D is undetermined. This CDR3 region has 15 residues. Trimming shortened V by 6 bases and J by 2 bases, and 15 bases separated the two germline ends. CDR1 is LNHDA and CDR2 is SQIVND in the germline V gene (reference sequence). CDR3 residues: CASSPVDVLTDTQYF. CDR3 sequence (DNA): TGTGCCAGTAGCCCGGTTGATGTCCTCACAGATACGCAGTATTTT.

The sample holds one count of this clone. The genes are TRBV2 and TRBJ1-2; D is unclear. Germline V gene sequence: CDR1 SNHLY, CDR2 FYNNEI. The CDR3 consists of 15 residues. V was clipped by 8 bases and J by 2 bases, with 18 bases between them. The CDR3 spells CASWGEKGPNYGYTF. The CDR3 DNA reads TGTGCCAGCTGGGGAGAAAAGGGTCCGAACTATGGCTACACCTTC.

The chain employs TRBV28 and TRBJ1-2, with D hard to call. This CDR3 is built from 12 residues. Germline V gene data show CDR1 as MDHEN and CDR2 as SYDVKM. Trimming left V 6 bases short and J 0 bases short, with 5 bases between. CDR3 in amino acids: CASSGTNYGYTF. For the CDR3, the DNA is TGTGCCAGCAGCGGGACTAACTATGGCTACACCTTC.

This chain links TRBV28 with TRBJ2-7; D is undetermined. The CDR3 contains 12 residues. CDR1 is MDHEN, CDR2 SYDVKM, per germline. V lost 2 bases to trimming and J lost 3 bases, with 5 bases between them. This chain's CDR3 is CASSLDFYEQYF. CDR3 DNA: TGTGCCAGCAGTTTAGATTTCTACGAGCAGTACTTC.

This chain connects TRBV19 to TRBJ2-2; 10 nucleotides match TRBD2. The CDR3 extends over 14 amino acids. From germline, CDR1 is LNHDA and CDR2 SQIVND (reference sequence). Trimming took 11 bases from V and 4 from J; bases not matched to a gene: 7. CDR3 coding DNA: TGTGCCTCAACGTCTAGCGGGAGCACCGGGGAGCTGTTTTTT. It codes for CASTSSGSTGELFF.

The J gene is TRBJ2-1, the V gene TRBV5-1, with 10 bases lining up with TRBD2. The CDR3 consists of 15 residues. CDR1 and CDR2 (germline): SGHRS, YFSETQ. Trimming removed 1 base from V and 7 bases from J; junction bases left unmatched: 5. The CDR3, as DNA: TGCGCCAGCAGCTTGTCTCTAGCGGGAGTTAATGAGCAGTTCTTC. Translated, it gives CASSLSLAGVNEQFF. The complete variable domain, with remaining parts taken from reference TRBV5-1 and TRBJ2-1, reads KAGVTQTPRYLIKTRGQQVTLSCSPISGHRSVSWYQQTPGQGLQFLFEYFSETQRNKGNFPGRFSGRQFSNSRSEMNVSTLELGDSALYLCASSLSLAGVNEQFFGPGTRLTVL.

The chain uses TRBV6-5 and TRBJ1-1, with D possibly matching TRBD1 (5 bases). Trimming removed 7 bases at V and 2 bases at J, with 14 bases between. The CDR3 covers 14 residues. The germline gives CDR1 MNHEY, CDR2 SVGAGI. The CDR3 DNA follows: TGTGCCAGCACCTACGGGGGGACTAACACTGAAGCTTTCTTT. It codes for CASTYGGTNTEAFF.

CDR3 DNA sequence: TGTGCCAGCAGACCCGCCGCCCAAAGCAATCAGCCCCAGCATTTT. This gives the protein CASRPAAQSNQPQHF. The V gene is TRBV6-5, the J gene TRBJ1-5; unclear D gene. The CDR3 sequence is 15 residues long. CDR1 is MNHEY, CDR2 SVGAGI, per germline. V was pared by 6 bases and J by 1 base, with 13 bases between.

A remark on this clone: A read error may account for a junction end that differs from germline. The chain carries TRBV6-5 and TRBJ1-2; 7 bases are a match to TRBD1. The CDR3 spans 14 residues. Germline loops: CDR1 MNHEY, CDR2 SVGAGI. The CDR3 region has the DNA TGTGCCAGCAATTACAGGGGCCGGGACTATGGCTACACCTTC. Residues: CASNYRGRDYGYTF.